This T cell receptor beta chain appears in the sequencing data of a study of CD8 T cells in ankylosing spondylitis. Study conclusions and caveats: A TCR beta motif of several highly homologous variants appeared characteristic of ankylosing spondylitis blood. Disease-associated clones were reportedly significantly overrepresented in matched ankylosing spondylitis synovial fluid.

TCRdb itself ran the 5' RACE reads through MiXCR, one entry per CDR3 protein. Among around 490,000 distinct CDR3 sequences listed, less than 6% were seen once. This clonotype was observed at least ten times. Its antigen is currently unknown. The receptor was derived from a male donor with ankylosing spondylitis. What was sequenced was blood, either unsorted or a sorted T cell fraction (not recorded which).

The CDR3 DNA reads TGTGCCAGCAGCCAAGTCCAGCGGGGTTCTAGCACAGATACGCAGTATTTT. It yields the protein CASSQVQRGSSTDTQYF. The chain carries TRBV4-2 and TRBJ2-3; 7 bases are a match to TRBD2. J gave up 0 bases and V 1 base, and 7 bases lay outside the gene matches. The V gene's germline CDR1 is LGHNA and CDR2 YNFKEQ. This CDR3 has 17 residues.